This TCR beta chain came from a study of OX40 agonist ivuxolimab in advanced cancers. Study in general: The group had a mean age of about 64 years, ranged from about 23 to 85, and was less than 85% male.

Points on this clone: What it binds is unknown.

Points from the study as a whole: CD8+ T cells showed, on average, more clonal expansion than CD4+ cells. The study did not work out the antigen specificity of the expanded peripheral T cells.

Germline CDR1 reads LGHNA; CDR2 reads YNFKEQ. Trimming stripped 3 bases from V and 4 bases from J, with 18 bases between. There are 16 residues in the CDR3. This table comes from immunoSEQ multiplex PCR, and its TCRdb copy is limited to in-frame clones, with some not included. The top ten clones hold 0.27% of a sample with under 140,000 clones, approximately 89% of them seen once. The material sequenced was CD4+ or CD8+ T cells sorted from blood, taken in a trial of the OX40 agonist ivuxolimab. The sequence derives from an adult with an advanced solid tumor such as melanoma, head and neck, liver or kidney cancer. The chain carries TRBV4-2 and TRBJ1-1, with D unresolved. The CDR3 DNA reads as TGTGCCAGCAGCCAGAAAGACGGAGCAGAATTCACTGAAGCTTTCTTT. Encoded protein: CASSQKDGAEFTEAFF.